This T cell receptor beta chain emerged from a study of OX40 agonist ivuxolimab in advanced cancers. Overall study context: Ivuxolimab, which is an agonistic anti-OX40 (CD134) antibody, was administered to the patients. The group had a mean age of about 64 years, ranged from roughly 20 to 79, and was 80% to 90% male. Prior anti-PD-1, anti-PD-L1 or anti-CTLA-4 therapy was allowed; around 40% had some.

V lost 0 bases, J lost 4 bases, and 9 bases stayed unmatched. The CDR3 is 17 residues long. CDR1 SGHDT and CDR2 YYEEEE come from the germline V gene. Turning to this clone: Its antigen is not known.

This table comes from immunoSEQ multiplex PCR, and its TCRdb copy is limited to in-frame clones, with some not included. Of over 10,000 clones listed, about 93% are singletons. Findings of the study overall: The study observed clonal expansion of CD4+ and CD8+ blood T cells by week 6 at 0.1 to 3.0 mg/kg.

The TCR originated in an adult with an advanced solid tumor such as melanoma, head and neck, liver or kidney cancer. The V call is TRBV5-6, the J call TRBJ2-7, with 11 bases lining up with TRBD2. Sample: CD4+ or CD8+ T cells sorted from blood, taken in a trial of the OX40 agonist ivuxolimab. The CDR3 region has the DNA TGTGCCAGCAGCTTGGGGGCCACTAGCGGGAGTGCTTACGAGCAGTACTTC. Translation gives CASSLGATSGSAYEQYF.